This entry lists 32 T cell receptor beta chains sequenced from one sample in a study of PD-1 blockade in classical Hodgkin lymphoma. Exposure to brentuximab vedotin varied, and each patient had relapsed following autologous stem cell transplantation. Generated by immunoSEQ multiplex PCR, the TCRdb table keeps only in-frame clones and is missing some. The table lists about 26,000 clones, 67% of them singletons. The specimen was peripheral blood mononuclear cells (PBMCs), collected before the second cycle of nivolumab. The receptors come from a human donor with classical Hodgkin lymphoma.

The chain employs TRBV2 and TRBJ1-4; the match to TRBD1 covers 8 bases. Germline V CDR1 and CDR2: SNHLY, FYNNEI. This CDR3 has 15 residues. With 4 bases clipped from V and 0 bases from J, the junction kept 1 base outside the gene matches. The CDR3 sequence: CASSVTGATNEKLFF. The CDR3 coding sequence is TGTGCCAGCAGTGTGACAGGGGCAACTAATGAAAAACTGTTTTTT.

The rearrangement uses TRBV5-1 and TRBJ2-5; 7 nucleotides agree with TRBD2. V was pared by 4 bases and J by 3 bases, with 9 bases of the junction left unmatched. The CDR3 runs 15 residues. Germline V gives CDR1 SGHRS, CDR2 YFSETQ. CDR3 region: CASSLTSPTKETQYF. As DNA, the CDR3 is TGCGCCAGCAGCCTGACTAGCCCAACAAAAGAGACCCAGTACTTC.

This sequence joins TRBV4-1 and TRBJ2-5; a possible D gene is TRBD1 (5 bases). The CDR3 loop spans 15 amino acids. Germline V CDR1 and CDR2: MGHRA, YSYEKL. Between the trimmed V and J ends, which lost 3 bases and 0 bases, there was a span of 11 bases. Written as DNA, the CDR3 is TGCGCCAGCAGCCACGGAAGGGGCTACCAAGAGACCCAGTACTTC. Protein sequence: CASSHGRGYQETQYF.

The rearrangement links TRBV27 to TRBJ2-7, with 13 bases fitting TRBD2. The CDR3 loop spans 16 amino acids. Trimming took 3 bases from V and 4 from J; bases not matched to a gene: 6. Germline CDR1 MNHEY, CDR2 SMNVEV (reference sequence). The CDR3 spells CASSFLTSGRGYEQYF. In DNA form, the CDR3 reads TGTGCCAGCAGTTTTTTAACTAGCGGGAGGGGTTACGAGCAGTACTTC.

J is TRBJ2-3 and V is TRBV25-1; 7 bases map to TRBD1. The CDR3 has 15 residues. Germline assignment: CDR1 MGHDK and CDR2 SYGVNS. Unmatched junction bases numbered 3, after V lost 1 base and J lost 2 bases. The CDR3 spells CASSEFGTVTDTQYF. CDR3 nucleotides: TGTGCCAGCAGTGAATTCGGGACAGTCACAGATACGCAGTATTTT.

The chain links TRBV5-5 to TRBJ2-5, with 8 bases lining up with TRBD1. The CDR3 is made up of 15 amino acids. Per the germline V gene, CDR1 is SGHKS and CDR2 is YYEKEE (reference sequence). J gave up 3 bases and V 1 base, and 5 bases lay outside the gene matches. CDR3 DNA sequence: TGTGCCAGCAGCTTGACGTGGACAGGGAAAGAGACCCAGTACTTC. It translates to CASSLTWTGKETQYF.

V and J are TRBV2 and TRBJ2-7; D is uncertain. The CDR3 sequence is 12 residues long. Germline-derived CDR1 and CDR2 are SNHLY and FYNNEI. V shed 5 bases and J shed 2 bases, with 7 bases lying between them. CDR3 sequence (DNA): TGTGCCAGCAGTCAGCCCCCCTACGAGCAGTACTTC. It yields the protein CASSQPPYEQYF.

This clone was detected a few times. The CDR3 sequence: CASSFFDRSASPLHF. DNA for the CDR3: TGTGCCAGCAGTTTCTTCGACAGGTCAGCCTCACCCCTCCACTTT. This chain connects TRBV28 to TRBJ1-6, with a possible D match to TRBD1 (6 bases). Trimming removed 3 bases from V and 10 bases from J, with 16 bases in between. Per the germline V gene, CDR1 is MDHEN and CDR2 is SYDVKM. The CDR3 sequence is 15 residues long. The full variable domain, in which reference TRBV28 and TRBJ1-6 provide the parts outside the CDR3, is DVKVTQSSRYLVKRTGEKVFLECVQDMDHENMFWYRQDPGLGLRLIYFSYDVKMKEKGDIPEGYSVSREKKERFSLILESASTNQTSMYLCASSFFDRSASPLHFGNGTRLTVT.

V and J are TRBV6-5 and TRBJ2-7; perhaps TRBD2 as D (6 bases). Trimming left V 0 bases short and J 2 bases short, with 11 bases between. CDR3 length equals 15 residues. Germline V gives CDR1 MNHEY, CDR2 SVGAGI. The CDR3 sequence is CASSYSRDFTYEQYF. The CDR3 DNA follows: TGTGCCAGCAGTTACTCTAGGGACTTTACCTACGAGCAGTACTTC.

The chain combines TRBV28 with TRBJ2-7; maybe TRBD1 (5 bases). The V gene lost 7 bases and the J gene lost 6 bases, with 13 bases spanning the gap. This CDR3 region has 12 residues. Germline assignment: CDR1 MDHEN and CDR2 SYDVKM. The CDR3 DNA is TGTGCCAGCAACCCTGGGGCAGGCGAGCAGTACTTC. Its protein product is CASNPGAGEQYF.

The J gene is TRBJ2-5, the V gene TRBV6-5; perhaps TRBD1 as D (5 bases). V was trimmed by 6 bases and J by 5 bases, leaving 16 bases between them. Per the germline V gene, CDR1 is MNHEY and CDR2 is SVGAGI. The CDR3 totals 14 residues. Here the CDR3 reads CASSSPRTRETQYF. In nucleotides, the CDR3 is TGTGCCAGCAGCTCACCGCGGACACGGGAGACCCAGTACTTC.

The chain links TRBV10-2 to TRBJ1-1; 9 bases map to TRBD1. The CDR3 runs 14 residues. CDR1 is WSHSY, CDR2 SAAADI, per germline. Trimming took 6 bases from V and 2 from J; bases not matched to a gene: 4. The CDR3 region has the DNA TGCGCCAGCAGGCTGACAGGGGGAAACACTGAAGCTTTCTTT. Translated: CASRLTGGNTEAFF.

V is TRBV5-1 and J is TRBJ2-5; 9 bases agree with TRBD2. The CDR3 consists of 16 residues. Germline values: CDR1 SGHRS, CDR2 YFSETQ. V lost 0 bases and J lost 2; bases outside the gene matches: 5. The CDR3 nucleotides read TGCGCCAGCAGCTTGGTTAGCGGGAGAGGACAAGAGACCCAGTACTTC. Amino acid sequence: CASSLVSGRGQETQYF.

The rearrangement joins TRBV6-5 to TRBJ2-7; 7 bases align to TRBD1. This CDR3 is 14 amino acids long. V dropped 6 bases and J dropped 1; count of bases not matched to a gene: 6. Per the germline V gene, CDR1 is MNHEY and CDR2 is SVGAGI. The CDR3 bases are TGTGCCAGCAGCCCCTTGACAGGGTCCTACGAGCAGTACTTC. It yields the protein CASSPLTGSYEQYF.

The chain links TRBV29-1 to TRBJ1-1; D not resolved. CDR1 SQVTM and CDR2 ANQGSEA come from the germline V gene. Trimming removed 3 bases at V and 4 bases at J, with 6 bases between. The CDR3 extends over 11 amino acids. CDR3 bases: TGCAGCGTTGATGTGAGCACTGAAGCTTTCTTT. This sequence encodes CSVDVSTEAFF.

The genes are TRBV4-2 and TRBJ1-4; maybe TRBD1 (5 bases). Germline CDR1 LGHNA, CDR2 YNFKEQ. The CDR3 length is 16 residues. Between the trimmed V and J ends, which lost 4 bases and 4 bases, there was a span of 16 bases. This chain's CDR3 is CASSLIRRGFNEKLFF. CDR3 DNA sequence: TGTGCCAGCAGCCTAATCAGGAGGGGTTTTAATGAAAAACTGTTTTTT.

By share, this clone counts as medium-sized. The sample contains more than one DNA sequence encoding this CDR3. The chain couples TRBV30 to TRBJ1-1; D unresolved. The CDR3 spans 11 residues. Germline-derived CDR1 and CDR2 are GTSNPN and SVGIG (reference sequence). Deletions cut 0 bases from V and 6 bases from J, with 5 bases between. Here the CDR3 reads CAWSVLAEAFF. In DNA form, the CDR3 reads TGTGCCTGGAGTGTATTGGCTGAAGCTTTCTTT.

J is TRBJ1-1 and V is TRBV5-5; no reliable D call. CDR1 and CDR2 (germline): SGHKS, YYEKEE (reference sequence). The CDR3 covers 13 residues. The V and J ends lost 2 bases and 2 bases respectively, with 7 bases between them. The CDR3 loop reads CASSFRRNTEAFF. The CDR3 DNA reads TGTGCCAGCAGCTTTCGAAGAAACACTGAAGCTTTCTTT.

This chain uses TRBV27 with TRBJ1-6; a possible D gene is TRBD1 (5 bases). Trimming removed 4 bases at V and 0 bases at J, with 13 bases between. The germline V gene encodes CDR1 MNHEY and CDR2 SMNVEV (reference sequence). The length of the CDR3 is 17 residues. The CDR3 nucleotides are TGTGCCAGCAGTTCTGACAGTCGAAGCTCCTATAATTCACCCCTCCACTTT. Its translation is CASSSDSRSSYNSPLHF.

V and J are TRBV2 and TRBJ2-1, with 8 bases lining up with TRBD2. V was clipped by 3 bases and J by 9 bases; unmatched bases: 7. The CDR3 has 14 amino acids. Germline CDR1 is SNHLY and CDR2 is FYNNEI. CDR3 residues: CASSDRGGRSEQFF. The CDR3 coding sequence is TGTGCCAGCAGTGATCGCGGGGGGCGATCTGAGCAGTTCTTC.

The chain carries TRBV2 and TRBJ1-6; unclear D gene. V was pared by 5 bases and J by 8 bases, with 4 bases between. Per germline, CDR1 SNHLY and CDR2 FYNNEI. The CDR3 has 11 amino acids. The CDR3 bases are TGTGCCAGCAGTACTGATTCACCCCTCCACTTT. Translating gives CASSTDSPLHF.

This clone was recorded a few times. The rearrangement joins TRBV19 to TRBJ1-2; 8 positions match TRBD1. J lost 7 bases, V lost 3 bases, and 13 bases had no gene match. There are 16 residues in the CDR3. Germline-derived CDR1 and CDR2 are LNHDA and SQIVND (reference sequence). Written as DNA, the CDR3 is TGTGCCAGTAGTATTTCGTTCCGACAGGGGATCGCTGGCTACACCTTC. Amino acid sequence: CASSISFRQGIAGYTF. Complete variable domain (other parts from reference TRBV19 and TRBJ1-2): DGGITQSPKYLFRKEGQNVTLSCEQNLNHDAMYWYRQDPGQGLRLIYYSQIVNDFQKGDIAEGYSVSREKKESFPLTVTSAQKNPTAFYLCASSISFRQGIAGYTFGSGTRLTVV.

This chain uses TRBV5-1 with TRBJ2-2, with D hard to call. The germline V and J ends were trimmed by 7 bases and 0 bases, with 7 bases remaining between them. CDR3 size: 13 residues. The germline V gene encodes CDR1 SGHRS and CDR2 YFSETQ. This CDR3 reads CASALTNTGELFF. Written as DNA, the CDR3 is TGCGCCAGCGCCCTCACGAACACCGGGGAGCTGTTTTTT.

CDR3 region: CASSSNTEAFF. In DNA form, the CDR3 reads TGCGCCAGCAGCTCTAACACTGAAGCTTTCTTT. The chain recombines TRBV5-1 with TRBJ1-1; D is ambiguous. The germline V gene encodes CDR1 SGHRS and CDR2 YFSETQ. This CDR3 has 11 amino acids. Trimming shortened V by 3 bases and J by 2 bases, and 2 bases separated the two germline ends. The complete variable domain, with remaining parts taken from reference TRBV5-1 and TRBJ1-1, reads KAGVTQTPRYLIKTRGQQVTLSCSPISGHRSVSWYQQTPGQGLQFLFEYFSETQRNKGNFPGRFSGRQFSNSRSEMNVSTLELGDSALYLCASSSNTEAFFGQGTRLTVV.

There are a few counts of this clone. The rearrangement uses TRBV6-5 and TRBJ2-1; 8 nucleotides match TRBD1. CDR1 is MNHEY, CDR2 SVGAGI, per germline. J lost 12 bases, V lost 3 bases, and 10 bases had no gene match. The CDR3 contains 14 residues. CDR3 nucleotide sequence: TGTGCCAGCAGTTATTCGACAGGGGACCCAAGGCAGTTCTTC. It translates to CASSYSTGDPRQFF.

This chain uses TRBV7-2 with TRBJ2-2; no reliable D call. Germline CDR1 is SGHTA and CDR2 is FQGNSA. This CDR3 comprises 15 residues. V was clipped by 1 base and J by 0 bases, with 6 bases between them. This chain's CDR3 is CASSLELSNTGELFF. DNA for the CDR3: TGTGCCAGCAGCTTAGAGTTATCGAACACCGGGGAGCTGTTTTTT.

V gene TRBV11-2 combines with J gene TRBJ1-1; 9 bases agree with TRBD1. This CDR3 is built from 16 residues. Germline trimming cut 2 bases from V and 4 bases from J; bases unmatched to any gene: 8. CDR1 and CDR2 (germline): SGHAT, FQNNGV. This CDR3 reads CASSLRGQGVGTEAFF. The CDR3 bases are TGTGCCAGCAGCTTACGGGGACAGGGAGTAGGCACTGAAGCTTTCTTT.

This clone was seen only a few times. CDR3 DNA: TGTGCCAGCAGTTACGTGGCTAGCGGGGAAGAGACCCAGTACTTC. It translates to CASSYVASGEETQYF. J is TRBJ2-5 and V is TRBV6-6, with 9 bases fitting TRBD2. J gave up 3 bases and V 2 bases, and 4 bases lay outside the gene matches. CDR1 MNHNY and CDR2 SVGAGI come from the germline V gene (reference sequence). The CDR3 is made up of 15 amino acids.

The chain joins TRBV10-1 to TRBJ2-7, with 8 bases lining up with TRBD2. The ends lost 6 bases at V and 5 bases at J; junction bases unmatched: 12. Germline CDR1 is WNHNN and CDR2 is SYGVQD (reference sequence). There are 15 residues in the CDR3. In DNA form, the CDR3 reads TGCGCCAGCAGCGCTCGGGGGGGCTCGTTGGACGAGCAGTACTTC. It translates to CASSARGGSLDEQYF.

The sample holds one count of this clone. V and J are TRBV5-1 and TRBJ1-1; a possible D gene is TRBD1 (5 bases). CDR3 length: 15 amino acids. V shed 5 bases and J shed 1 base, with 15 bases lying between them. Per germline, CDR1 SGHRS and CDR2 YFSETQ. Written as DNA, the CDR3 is TGCGCCAGCAGAGGGACGGTACTGAAGAACACTGAAGCTTTCTTT. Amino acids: CASRGTVLKNTEAFF.

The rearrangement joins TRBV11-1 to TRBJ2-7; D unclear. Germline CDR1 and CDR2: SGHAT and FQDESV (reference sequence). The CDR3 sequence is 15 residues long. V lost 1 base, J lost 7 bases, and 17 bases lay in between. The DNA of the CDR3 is TGTGCCAGCAGCTTAGGTGCGGCAGGCCGGTCGGAGCAGTACTTC. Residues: CASSLGAAGRSEQYF.

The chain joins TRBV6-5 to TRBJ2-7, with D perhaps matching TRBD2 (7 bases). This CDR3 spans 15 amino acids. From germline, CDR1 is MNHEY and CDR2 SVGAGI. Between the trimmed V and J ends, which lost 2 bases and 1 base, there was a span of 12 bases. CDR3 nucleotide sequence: TGTGCCAGCAGTTACGGTGCGGGGGCGTCCTACGAGCAGTACTTC. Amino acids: CASSYGAGASYEQYF.